Each of the 30 T cell receptor beta chains below was sequenced from the same sample in a study of shared clonotypes between healthy human individuals. Method: immunoSEQ multiplex PCR; TCRdb's copy keeps in-frame clones and lacks some. The data hold about 2.4 million clones, with roughly 93% observed a single time. The sample taken for sequencing was naive CD4+ T cells from PBMCs. The subset is: CD45RA+ positively selected. The source of these receptors is a man aged 18 to 30 in good health. Some clones in this sample may be carry-over from other donors' samples.

V is TRBV7-3 and J is TRBJ2-3; D is perhaps TRBD2 (6 bases). The germline V gene encodes CDR1 SGHTA and CDR2 FQGTGA. The CDR3 totals 16 residues. The germline V and J ends were trimmed by 2 bases and 4 bases, with 16 bases remaining between them. The CDR3 nucleotides read TGTGCCAGCAGCTTATTTGAGGGAGGTCCGTCAGATACGCAGTATTTT. Residues: CASSLFEGGPSDTQYF.

The gene calls are TRBV11-1 and TRBJ1-3; the D is unclear. The CDR3 runs 13 residues. Germline lookup yields CDR1 SGHAT and CDR2 FQDESV (reference sequence). V lost 0 bases, J lost 6 bases, and 6 bases lay in between. The DNA for the CDR3 is TGTGCCAGCAGCTTAGCGGCGGTAAACACCATATATTTT. This gives the protein CASSLAAVNTIYF.

The chain has TRBV28 and TRBJ2-7; D is undetermined. CDR3 length equals 14 residues. Trimming removed 2 bases from V and 0 bases from J, with 8 bases in between. CDR1 is MDHEN and CDR2 is SYDVKM in the germline V gene. CDR3 sequence reads: CASSLIADSYEQYF. CDR3 in DNA: TGTGCCAGCAGTTTAATAGCAGACTCCTACGAGCAGTACTTC.

The V call is TRBV19, the J call TRBJ2-7; D might be TRBD1 (6 bases). Germline values: CDR1 LNHDA, CDR2 SQIVND (reference sequence). This CDR3 is built from 15 residues. Trimming removed 3 bases from V and 0 bases from J, with 12 bases in between. Here the CDR3 reads CASSITRDNSYEQYF. As DNA, the CDR3 is TGTGCCAGTAGTATCACTAGGGACAACTCCTACGAGCAGTACTTC.

Regarding this clone: The same CDR3 arises from other DNA sequences in this sample as well. The V gene is TRBV5-1, the J gene TRBJ1-2; 8 bases are a match to TRBD1. Trimming took 0 bases from V and 3 from J; bases not matched to a gene: 1. The CDR3 has 14 residues. Germline V CDR1 and CDR2: SGHRS, YFSETQ. Here the CDR3 reads CASSLAGGDYGYTF. DNA of the CDR3: TGCGCCAGCAGCTTGGCAGGGGGCGACTATGGCTACACCTTC.

V is TRBV7-2 and J is TRBJ2-5; TRBD2 aligns across 15 bases. Trimming removed 5 bases from V and 4 bases from J; junction bases left unmatched: 8. The CDR3 has 17 amino acids. Germline loops: CDR1 SGHTA, CDR2 FQGNSA. CDR3 sequence reads: CASSGTSGRRLPETQYF. Here the CDR3 DNA reads TGTGCCAGCAGCGGGACTAGCGGGAGGAGGCTCCCAGAGACCCAGTACTTC. The full variable domain, with the rest looked up from reference TRBV7-2 and TRBJ2-5, is GAGVSQSPSNKVTEKGKDVELRCDPISGHTALYWYRQSLGQGLEFLIYFQGNSAPDKSGLPSDRFSAERTGGSVSTLTIQRTQQEDSAVYLCASSGTSGRRLPETQYFGPGTRLLVL.

This chain joins TRBV15 and TRBJ2-5; D is undetermined. Germline values: CDR1 LNHNV, CDR2 YYDKDF (reference sequence). V dropped 3 bases and J dropped 5 bases, with 19 bases sitting between them. The CDR3 sequence is 16 residues long. The CDR3 coding sequence is TGTGCCACCAGCAGGCCGTTGGGCCATATCGTGGAGACCCAGTACTTC. Its translation is CATSRPLGHIVETQYF.

The rearrangement links TRBV5-6 to TRBJ2-1, with D perhaps being TRBD1 or TRBD2 (5 bases each). Trimming removed 0 bases at V and 10 bases at J, with 11 bases between. CDR3 length: 13 amino acids. Per germline, CDR1 SGHDT and CDR2 YYEEEE. This chain's CDR3 is CASSLVDGAEQFF. In nucleotides, the CDR3 is TGTGCCAGCAGCTTGGTAGACGGGGCAGAGCAGTTCTTC.

In its sample, this clone was seen a few times. The genes are TRBV2 and TRBJ2-7, with D perhaps matching TRBD2 (5 bases). The CDR3 length is 11 residues. V lost 7 bases, J lost 11 bases, and 15 bases lay in between. Germline V gene data show CDR1 as SNHLY and CDR2 as FYNNEI. The CDR3 sequence is CASNGESAKYF. The CDR3 bases are TGTGCCAGCAACGGGGAGTCCGCGAAGTACTTC.

The rearrangement links TRBV27 to TRBJ1-5; D is perhaps TRBD1 (6 bases). The germline V gene has CDR1 MNHEY and CDR2 SMNVEV (reference sequence). This CDR3 region has 14 residues. V gave up 2 bases and J gave up 6 bases, with 11 bases separating them. CDR3 DNA: TGTGCCAGCAGTTTAGTGCAGGGGAGTCAGCCCCAGCATTTT. It codes for CASSLVQGSQPQHF.

The chain is built from TRBV7-2 and TRBJ2-3; tentatively, D is TRBD1 or TRBD2 (5 bases each). The germline gives CDR1 SGHTA, CDR2 FQGNSA. Trimming took off 5 bases at V and 7 bases at J, with 16 bases between the two ends. The length of the CDR3 is 14 residues. The DNA of the CDR3 is TGTGCCAGCAGCCCGCCGGGACCGCCGAATACGCAGTATTTT. As protein: CASSPPGPPNTQYF.

J is TRBJ2-2 and V is TRBV18; D gene uncertain. Trimming shortened V by 6 bases and J by 5 bases, and 19 bases separated the two germline ends. Germline lookup yields CDR1 KGHSH and CDR2 LQKENI. CDR3 length: 16 residues. This CDR3 is CASSLNGGGNTGELFF. CDR3 nucleotide sequence: TGTGCCAGCTCCCTAAATGGCGGCGGAAATACCGGGGAGCTGTTTTTT.

The chain couples TRBV28 to TRBJ1-2; possible D gene TRBD1, 5 bases. From germline, CDR1 is MDHEN and CDR2 SYDVKM. Trimming left V 4 bases short and J 3 bases short, with 15 bases between. CDR3 length: 15 amino acids. The CDR3 here is CASSSQGLPDYGYTF. The CDR3 bases are TGTGCCAGCAGTTCCCAGGGTTTACCGGACTATGGCTACACCTTC.

As regards this clone: Within the sample, other DNA sequences also encode this same CDR3. V is TRBV7-3 and J is TRBJ2-2; 11 bases line up with TRBD2. Germline CDR1 is SGHTA and CDR2 is FQGTGA. The CDR3 totals 14 residues. The J segment lost 7 bases and the V segment lost 5 bases, leaving 3 bases of the junction unmatched. CDR3 DNA: TGTGCCAGCAGCCTCGGGACTAGCGGCGGGGAGCTGTTTTTT. Translating it yields CASSLGTSGGELFF.

The chain is built from TRBV7-3 and TRBJ2-4; 14 bases agree with TRBD2. The CDR3 spans 19 residues. V shed 5 bases, J shed 1 base, and the junction held 10 bases outside the gene matches. Germline V lookup: CDR1 SGHTA, CDR2 FQGTGA. The CDR3 here is CASSPFGTSGSGAKNIQYF. The CDR3 nucleotides are TGTGCCAGCAGCCCATTCGGGACTAGCGGGAGTGGTGCCAAAAACATTCAGTACTTC.

The chain uses TRBV5-1 and TRBJ2-5; D is uncertain. Germline V lookup: CDR1 SGHRS, CDR2 YFSETQ. The CDR3 runs 11 residues. V lost 5 bases, J lost 5 bases, and 7 bases lay in between. The CDR3 coding sequence is TGCGCCAGCAGAGGGCCCGAGACCCAGTACTTC. Its protein product is CASRGPETQYF.

This sequence joins TRBV6-5 and TRBJ2-7; D might be TRBD2 (5 bases). This CDR3 comprises 12 residues. V was shortened by 6 bases and J by 6 bases, with 12 bases between the two germline ends. The germline V gene encodes CDR1 MNHEY and CDR2 SVGAGI. The CDR3 reads CASSLPGVEQYF. Here the CDR3 DNA reads TGTGCCAGCAGCCTCCCCGGGGTCGAGCAGTACTTC.

On this clone: Other DNA sequences in the sample encode the same CDR3. V and J are TRBV7-3 and TRBJ2-3; D possibly corresponds to TRBD2 (7 bases). Germline assignment: CDR1 SGHTA and CDR2 FQGTGA. V lost 1 base, J lost 2 bases, and 10 bases lay in between. This CDR3 has 15 residues. CDR3 region: CASSLMGGPTDTQYF. CDR3 bases: TGTGCCAGCAGCTTAATGGGGGGGCCCACAGATACGCAGTATTTT.

The chain is built from TRBV5-1 and TRBJ1-1; tentative D call: TRBD1 (5 bases). V lost 5 bases and J 0 bases, leaving 11 bases between the germline ends. Germline assignment: CDR1 SGHRS and CDR2 YFSETQ. The CDR3 is made up of 14 amino acids. CDR3 in amino acids: CASRQDGLNTEAFF. CDR3 bases: TGCGCCAGCAGACAGGACGGGTTGAACACTGAAGCTTTCTTT.

This chain links TRBV28 with TRBJ2-1; 12 positions agree with TRBD2. Germline values: CDR1 MDHEN, CDR2 SYDVKM. J lost 5 bases, V lost 0 bases, and 5 bases had no gene match. The CDR3 covers 17 residues. The CDR3 DNA follows: TGTGCCAGCAGTTTATGGCTAGCGGGAGGGTCCAACAATGAGCAGTTCTTC. Amino acid sequence: CASSLWLAGGSNNEQFF.

The chain recombines TRBV5-5 with TRBJ2-3, with 7 positions matching TRBD2. Losses at the gene ends were 3 bases for V and 0 bases for J; bases not matched to a gene: 10. Germline values: CDR1 SGHKS, CDR2 YYEKEE (reference sequence). There are 17 residues in the CDR3. The DNA of the CDR3 is TGTGCCAGCAGCTCCTTGGGGCAGGGAGGGAGCACAGATACGCAGTATTTT. It is translated as CASSSLGQGGSTDTQYF.

This clone was counted only a few times. The chain has TRBV28 and TRBJ1-1, with D possibly TRBD1 on 6 matching bases. Germline values: CDR1 MDHEN, CDR2 SYDVKM. V lost 6 bases, J lost 5 bases, and 13 bases lay in between. The CDR3 contains 13 residues. Here the CDR3 DNA reads TGTGCCAGCAGCCCAGGGGTTCAGACTGAAGCTTTCTTT. This encodes CASSPGVQTEAFF.

The chain combines TRBV18 with TRBJ1-2; no firm D call. The CDR3 has 12 residues. V dropped 2 bases and J dropped 6 bases, with 7 bases sitting between them. Germline V gives CDR1 KGHSH, CDR2 LQKENI. The CDR3 DNA reads as TGTGCCAGCTCACCAGGACCGAATGGCTACACCTTC. It codes for CASSPGPNGYTF.

This clone has a single count. J is TRBJ2-7 and V is TRBV7-2; D is perhaps TRBD2 (5 bases). Germline V lookup: CDR1 SGHTA, CDR2 FQGNSA. CDR3 size: 12 residues. The V end lost 5 bases, the J end lost 2 bases, and 7 bases lay between the germline ends. The CDR3 sequence is CASSTAAYEQYF. The DNA of the CDR3 is TGTGCCAGCAGCACAGCGGCCTACGAGCAGTACTTC.

This chain joins TRBV5-1 and TRBJ2-2, with 11 bases matching TRBD1. Germline V gene sequence: CDR1 SGHRS, CDR2 YFSETQ. V lost 7 bases and J lost 4; bases outside the gene matches: 9. This CDR3 spans 16 amino acids. CDR3 sequence reads: CASELSGTGGTGELFF. In DNA, the CDR3 is TGCGCCAGCGAACTCTCCGGGACAGGGGGCACCGGGGAGCTGTTTTTT.

The CDR3 nucleotides read TGTGCCAGCAGCTCACCCCCAGGGCAATTCCCTGGCTACACCTTC. It translates to CASSSPPGQFPGYTF. The chain links TRBV5-4 to TRBJ1-2, with D maybe TRBD1 (5 bases). CDR1 and CDR2 from the germline V gene are SGHNT and YYREEE (reference sequence). The CDR3 loop spans 15 amino acids. Deletions cut 3 bases from V and 7 bases from J, with 19 bases between.

The chain is built from TRBV7-2 and TRBJ2-5, with a possible D match to TRBD2 (6 bases). The CDR3 totals 13 residues. Trimming shortened V by 5 bases and J by 5 bases, and 12 bases separated the two germline ends. Germline V gives CDR1 SGHTA, CDR2 FQGNSA. DNA for the CDR3: TGTGCCAGCAGCCGGTCTAGCGTGGAGACCCAGTACTTC. This sequence encodes CASSRSSVETQYF. The full variable domain, its missing parts supplied by reference TRBV7-2 and TRBJ2-5, is GAGVSQSPSNKVTEKGKDVELRCDPISGHTALYWYRQSLGQGLEFLIYFQGNSAPDKSGLPSDRFSAERTGGSVSTLTIQRTQQEDSAVYLCASSRSSVETQYFGPGTRLLVL.

This clone was picked up one time. Germline and junction disagree at one end, which may indicate a read error. The chain is built from TRBV7-8 and TRBJ2-4; TRBD2 aligns across 9 bases. Per germline, CDR1 SGHVS and CDR2 FQNEAQ. The CDR3 extends over 13 amino acids. The CDR3 bases are TGTGCCAGCAGCTTAACGGGGGCTAGCGGGAAGGACTTC. Protein sequence: CASSLTGASGKDF. Drawing the rest from reference TRBV7-8 and TRBJ2-4, the complete variable domain is GAGVSQSPRYKVAKRGQDVALRCDPISGHVSLFWYQQALGQGPEFLTYFQNEAQLDKSGLPSDRFFAERPEGSVSTLKIQRTQQEDSAVYLCASSLTGASGKDFGAGTRLSVL.

Worth noting for this clone: Other DNA sequences in the sample encode the same CDR3. This rearrangement joins TRBV5-1 to TRBJ2-3; D not certain. In germline, CDR1 is SGHRS, CDR2 YFSETQ. V dropped 3 bases and J dropped 2 bases, with 10 bases sitting between them. CDR3 size: 14 residues. CDR3 DNA: TGCGCCAGCAGCTCCCGAACTTACACAGATACGCAGTATTTT. Translated, it gives CASSSRTYTDTQYF.

This chain links TRBV4-1 with TRBJ2-5; D is unresolved. V was shortened by 3 bases and J by 2 bases, with 7 bases between the two germline ends. There are 13 residues in the CDR3. Germline CDR1 is MGHRA and CDR2 is YSYEKL. CDR3 bases: TGCGCCAGCAGCCAGTTCCCGCAAGAGACCCAGTACTTC. Its translation is CASSQFPQETQYF.